These 23 T cell receptor beta chains share one sample of origin, sequenced in a study of T-cell reconstitution after alpha-beta-depleted transplantation in children. Molecular barcoding with unique molecular identifiers was used for the TCRbeta library. A single record per CDR3 protein comes from TCRdb applying MiXCR to the PCR reads. In the table there are about 360,000 distinct CDR3 sequences, more than 10% of which are singletons. The input for sequencing was PBMCs, taken from the stem cell graft. These receptors came from a human donor who donated a stem cell graft to a child with Fanconi anemia.

This clonotype was seen more than once but under ten times. The genes are TRBV5-5 and TRBJ1-1; 9 bases fit TRBD1. This CDR3 comprises 16 residues. Losses at the gene ends were 4 bases for V and 1 base for J; bases not matched to a gene: 8. Germline assignment: CDR1 SGHKS and CDR2 YYEKEE (reference sequence). The CDR3, as DNA: TGTGCCAGCAGCCACCTACAGGGACAGGGGAACACTGAAGCTTTCTTT. Protein: CASSHLQGQGNTEAFF.

This clonotype was counted at least ten times. This chain links TRBV30 with TRBJ1-4; D unclear. This CDR3 region has 11 residues. Trimming stripped 5 bases from V and 13 bases from J, with 14 bases between. The germline gives CDR1 GTSNPN, CDR2 SVGIG (reference sequence). The CDR3 loop reads CAWGPNRRLFF. In DNA form, the CDR3 reads TGTGCCTGGGGACCCAATAGAAGACTGTTTTTT.

This clonotype has more than one count but fewer than ten. The chain combines TRBV5-4 with TRBJ2-2; no firm D call. The germline V gene encodes CDR1 SGHNT and CDR2 YYREEE (reference sequence). The ends were cut back, 0 bases at V and 1 base at J, with 13 bases in the middle. This CDR3 contains 17 residues. The CDR3, as DNA: TGTGCCAGCAGCTTGGGGCGGTCAAAGGGGAACACCGGGGAGCTGTTTTTT. It yields the protein CASSLGRSKGNTGELFF.

This clonotype was seen more than once but under ten times. This chain joins TRBV10-1 and TRBJ1-1; a possible D gene is TRBD1 (5 bases). Trimming removed 9 bases at V and 7 bases at J, with 15 bases between. This CDR3 has 12 residues. In germline, CDR1 is WNHNN, CDR2 SYGVQD (reference sequence). The CDR3 DNA sequence: TGCGCCAGGAGAACGGAGGGGAGTGAAGCTTTCTTT. Protein: CARRTEGSEAFF.

The chain couples TRBV28 to TRBJ2-2, with D uncertain. Germline loops: CDR1 MDHEN, CDR2 SYDVKM. V dropped 4 bases and J dropped 8 bases, with 14 bases sitting between them. This CDR3 spans 14 amino acids. The CDR3 coding sequence is TGTGCCAGCAGTTGGCTGGACGTGGGAGGGGAGCTGTTTTTT. Its protein is CASSWLDVGGELFF.

This chain uses TRBV20-1 with TRBJ1-1, with D uncertain. The CDR3 contains 11 residues. V gave up 4 bases and J gave up 1 base, with 4 bases separating them. In germline, CDR1 is DFQATT, CDR2 SNEGSKA (reference sequence). The CDR3 DNA reads TGCAGTGCTAAGAAGAACACTGAAGCTTTCTTT. It codes for CSAKKNTEAFF.

In this sample, this clonotype turned up a few times. The genes are TRBV7-9 and TRBJ2-7; D ambiguous. The CDR3 length is 14 residues. The germline gives CDR1 SEHNR, CDR2 FQNEAQ (reference sequence). V dropped 0 bases and J dropped 0 bases, with 6 bases sitting between them. CDR3 in DNA: TGTGCCAGCAGCTTAGCGGCAGTCTCCTACGAGCAGTACTTC. Translated: CASSLAAVSYEQYF.

This chain uses TRBV7-9 with TRBJ1-4, with D uncertain. The germline CDR1 and CDR2 sequences are SEHNR and FQNEAQ (reference sequence). The CDR3 runs 15 residues. V gave up 5 bases and J gave up 0 bases, with 10 bases separating them. As DNA, the CDR3 is TGTGCCAGCAGCACCGCGCCGGCAACTAATGAAAAACTGTTTTTT. Translation gives CASSTAPATNEKLFF.

At least ten counts were recorded for this clonotype. The chain carries TRBV11-2 and TRBJ1-1; TRBD1 matches at 7 bases. Germline V CDR1 and CDR2: SGHAT, FQNNGV. This CDR3 comprises 12 residues. V trimming: 3 bases; J trimming: 8 bases; junction bases outside the gene matches: 3. The CDR3 sequence is CASSLVDREAFF. The CDR3 DNA sequence: TGTGCCAGCAGCTTGGTGGACAGGGAAGCTTTCTTT.

This clonotype appeared once. The DNA for the CDR3 is TGCGCCAGCAGCCCCGCAGGGGGAGACTATGGCTACACCTTC. Its translation is CASSPAGGDYGYTF. The J gene is TRBJ1-2, the V gene TRBV5-1; TRBD1 agrees at 7 bases. The CDR3 contains 14 residues. The V and J ends lost 4 bases and 3 bases, in that order; junction bases with no gene match: 6. Germline V gene data show CDR1 as SGHRS and CDR2 as YFSETQ.

The J gene is TRBJ2-5, the V gene TRBV5-1, with 7 bases lining up with TRBD1. The trim removed 4 bases at V and 1 base at J, leaving 4 bases unmatched. Germline V gene data show CDR1 as SGHRS and CDR2 as YFSETQ. The CDR3 is 14 residues long. The CDR3 reads CASSNGTAQETQYF. CDR3 sequence (DNA): TGCGCCAGCAGCAACGGGACAGCCCAAGAGACCCAGTACTTC.

This clonotype was observed many times. The J gene is TRBJ2-3, the V gene TRBV4-3, with a possible D match to TRBD1 (7 bases). V gave up 0 bases and J gave up 3 bases, with 19 bases separating them. This CDR3 spans 18 amino acids. Germline V gene lookup returns CDR1 LGHNA and CDR2 YSLEER. As DNA, the CDR3 is TGCGCCAGCAGCCAAGATAAGGAGGGGGCTGTAGAGACAGATACGCAGTATTTT. Translation gives CASSQDKEGAVETDTQYF.

The rearrangement joins TRBV15 to TRBJ1-1, with 7 nucleotides matching TRBD1. Germline V gene data show CDR1 as LNHNV and CDR2 as YYDKDF (reference sequence). The CDR3 consists of 16 residues. J gave up 1 base and V 3 bases, and 8 bases lay outside the gene matches. CDR3: CATSSYRGFGNTEAFF. In nucleotides, the CDR3 is TGTGCCACCAGCAGCTACAGGGGATTTGGGAACACTGAAGCTTTCTTT.

This clonotype was recorded many times. J is TRBJ2-1 and V is TRBV11-2; 9 positions agree with TRBD1. Germline V lookup: CDR1 SGHAT, CDR2 FQNNGV. This CDR3 contains 17 residues. Trimming took 5 bases from V and 5 from J; bases not matched to a gene: 13. The CDR3 DNA reads TGTGCCAGCAGCCTGAACAGGGGGCGGTTTAAGGACAATGAGCAGTTCTTC. Translation gives CASSLNRGRFKDNEQFF. Variable domain in full (rest from reference TRBV11-2 and TRBJ2-1): EAGVAQSPRYKIIEKRQSVAFWCNPISGHATLYWYQQILGQGPKLLIQFQNNGVVDDSQLPKDRFSAERLKGVDSTLKIQPAKLEDSAVYLCASSLNRGRFKDNEQFFGPGTRLTVL.

This chain uses TRBV7-2 with TRBJ2-5, with a tentative D call TRBD2 (5 bases). The CDR3 has 13 amino acids. Germline values: CDR1 SGHTA, CDR2 FQGNSA. Between the trimmed V and J ends, which lost 7 bases and 3 bases, there was a span of 12 bases. CDR3 nucleotide sequence: TGTGCCAGCAAATCTCGGGGAAAAGAGACCCAGTACTTC. Its translation is CASKSRGKETQYF.

This clonotype was found many times. The rearrangement joins TRBV12-3 or TRBV12-4 to TRBJ2-1, with no clear D. The V end was cut by 7 bases, the J end by 0 bases, with 16 bases between. This CDR3 region has 16 residues. Written as DNA, the CDR3 is TGTGCCAGCAAAACTGGGTCCCGGAGCTCCTACAATGAGCAGTTCTTC. Encoded protein: CASKTGSRSSYNEQFF.

The chain links TRBV18 to TRBJ1-1; the D gene is possibly TRBD1 (6 bases). The CDR3 consists of 11 residues. Germline V CDR1 and CDR2: KGHSH, LQKENI. V was pared by 6 bases and J by 10 bases, with 12 bases between. CDR3 DNA sequence: TGTGCCAGCTCTCCGGGGACAACAGCTTTCTTT. The encoded protein is CASSPGTTAFF. Drawing the rest from reference TRBV18 and TRBJ1-1, the complete variable domain is NAGVMQNPRHLVRRRGQEARLRCSPMKGHSHVYWYRQLPEEGLKFMVYLQKENIIDESGMPKERFSAEFPKEGPSILRIQQVVRGDSAAYFCASSPGTTAFFGQGTRLTVV.

This clonotype was seen a few times. This chain links TRBV7-2 with TRBJ2-1; 8 positions agree with TRBD2. CDR3 length equals 15 residues. Germline CDR1 is SGHTA and CDR2 is FQGNSA. V dropped 1 base and J dropped 6; count of bases not matched to a gene: 5. CDR3 DNA sequence: TGTGCCAGCAGCTTAGTGGCGGGGGGCCCCAATGAGCAGTTCTTC. The encoded protein is CASSLVAGGPNEQFF.

This clonotype has only a few counts. Written as DNA, the CDR3 is TGTGCCAGCTCACCGGGGACCCCAGGAGATACGCAGTATTTT. Translated: CASSPGTPGDTQYF. The gene calls are TRBV18 and TRBJ2-3; D tentatively fits TRBD1 or TRBD2 (5 bases each). V was pared by 3 bases and J by 5 bases, with 12 bases between. Germline V gene lookup returns CDR1 KGHSH and CDR2 LQKENI. This CDR3 has 14 residues.

This chain joins TRBV20-1 and TRBJ2-3, with D perhaps assigned TRBD1 or TRBD2 (5 bases each). Germline CDR1 reads DFQATT; CDR2 reads SNEGSKA (reference sequence). The CDR3 has 15 residues. V dropped 6 bases and J dropped 2 bases, with 18 bases sitting between them. The CDR3 loop reads CSAGPGTQPTDTQYF. DNA for the CDR3: TGCAGTGCCGGGCCCGGGACCCAGCCCACAGATACGCAGTATTTT.

This clonotype was counted between two and nine times. The V gene is TRBV5-1, the J gene TRBJ1-1; D is perhaps TRBD1 (5 bases). The V and J ends lost 4 bases and 3 bases respectively, with 16 bases between them. The CDR3 consists of 15 residues. Germline CDR1 is SGHRS and CDR2 is YFSETQ. The CDR3 DNA follows: TGCGCCAGCAGCCGGGCAGGGTCGGGAGACACTGAAGCTTTCTTT. Protein product: CASSRAGSGDTEAFF. Full variable domain (outside the CDR3, taken from reference TRBV5-1 and TRBJ1-1): KAGVTQTPRYLIKTRGQQVTLSCSPISGHRSVSWYQQTPGQGLQFLFEYFSETQRNKGNFPGRFSGRQFSNSRSEMNVSTLELGDSALYLCASSRAGSGDTEAFFGQGTRLTVV.

The chain has TRBV4-2 and TRBJ1-1; TRBD1 might be the D (5 bases). V was clipped by 2 bases and J by 0 bases, with 13 bases between them. Germline values: CDR1 LGHNA, CDR2 YNFKEQ. The CDR3 has 16 amino acids. The CDR3 loop is CASSQRRGRVNTEAFF. The CDR3 DNA reads as TGTGCCAGCAGCCAAAGGAGGGGAAGGGTGAACACTGAAGCTTTCTTT.

J is TRBJ2-1 and V is TRBV29-1; TRBD2 is a possible D gene (5 bases). CDR1 is SQVTM and CDR2 is ANQGSEA in the germline V gene. V was pared by 4 bases and J by 5 bases, with 18 bases between. The CDR3 length is 15 residues. CDR3 sequence reads: CSVATRGETDNEQFF. CDR3 bases: TGCAGCGTTGCGACACGGGGAGAAACTGACAATGAGCAGTTCTTC.